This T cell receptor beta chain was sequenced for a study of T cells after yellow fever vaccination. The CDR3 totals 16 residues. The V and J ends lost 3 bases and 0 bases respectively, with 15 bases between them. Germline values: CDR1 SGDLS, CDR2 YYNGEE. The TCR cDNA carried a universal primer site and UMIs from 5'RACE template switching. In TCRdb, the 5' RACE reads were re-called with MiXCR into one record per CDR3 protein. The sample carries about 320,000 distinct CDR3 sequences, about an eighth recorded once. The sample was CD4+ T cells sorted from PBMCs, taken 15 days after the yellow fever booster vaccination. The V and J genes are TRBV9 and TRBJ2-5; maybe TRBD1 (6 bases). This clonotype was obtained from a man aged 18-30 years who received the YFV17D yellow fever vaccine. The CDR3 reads CASSGNPGHNQETQYF. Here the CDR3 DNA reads TGTGCCAGCAGCGGGAACCCGGGACACAACCAAGAGACCCAGTACTTC.